This paragraph covers one T cell receptor beta chain sequence. Antigen unknown. This sample is part of a study of CXCR3-negative and CXCR3-positive naive CD8 T cells. General study findings and limits: Naive cells positive for CXCR3 carried more hydrophobic TRB CDR3s than CXCR3-negative ones.

Libraries of TRB cDNA were made by 5' RACE and carried UMIs. TCRdb derives one entry per CDR3 protein from the 5' RACE reads, leaving out DNA. The clone table shows tens of thousands of distinct CDR3 sequences, with the ten largest holding under 0.95%. CDR1 and CDR2 from the germline V gene are MDHEN and SYDVKM. This CDR3 has 14 amino acids. The specimen was naive CXCR3+ CD8+ T cells from blood. The sample's subset: CD45RO-CCR7+CD27+CD95- naive CD8+ T cells expressing CXCR3 (TNR3+). This chain links TRBV28 with TRBJ1-2; TCRdb's D call, TRBD1, is unchecked because there is no DNA. The TCR was taken from a human donor in good health. Some clones in this sample may be carry-over from other donors' samples. The CDR3 is CASSSRGRGGGYTF.